This T cell receptor beta chain was identified in a study of blood T cell repertoires in COVID-19 (dated by TCRdb to the early 2020s). Turning to the overall study: Collaborator samples came from the United States, Italy and Spain and covered acute and convalescent phases of COVID-19. Where available, HLA class I and class II types were taken from metadata supplied by the sample provider and were not determined by assay-based typing. Samples were obtained from the ongoing ImmuneRACE study (first 160 participants) and from 1,200 or so subjects provided by 6 global collaborators. Deeply sampled blood TCRbeta repertoires from subjects exposed to, actively infected with, or recovered from COVID-19 were included in the dataset. Sample metadata almost always included a de-identified subject ID, COVID-19 status, age in years and sex. The material from the prospective study consisted of cDNA or gDNA derived from T cells, B-cell-depleted T cells, or PBMCs. The repertoires were made available in a free public database intended to serve as a resource for research on the immune response to SARS-CoV-2. Findings and caveats that apply to the study as a whole: The quantity of clinical and demographic metadata differed by source and by participant and was supplied without curation.

The immunoSEQ Assay, a bias-controlled multiplex PCR, was used to amplify TCRbeta CDR3 regions from genomic DNA. As for how the authors treated the data: The number of nucleated cells in each sample was estimated by amplification of reference gene primers within the assay. Sequence reads were collapsed and filtered to measure the absolute abundance of every unique TCRbeta CDR3 rearrangement. Productive Simpson clonality was computed per sample as the square root of Simpson's diversity index over productive rearrangements. Drawn from immuneACCESS, this table holds only the in-frame rearrangements with V and J called that TCRdb kept. Clones are partly lost; checked studies trace under half to an unresolved V gene and leave the rest unexplained. V, J and clone size derive from that table, while D and trimming were established from the DNA sequence. The sample includes about 400,000 clones, with about 89% observed a single time. 0.95% to 1.5% of the sample is held by the ten biggest clonotypes.

Concerning this clone itself: Its antigen is unknown. There are no base qualities to consult, and no much larger clone falls within one base.

Whole blood was collected in K2EDTA tubes by collaborating institutions according to the institutions' own protocols. For TCRbeta analysis, collaborators shipped samples as frozen whole blood, isolated PBMCs, or DNA extracted from either of those sample types. The CDR3 numbers 17 residues from cysteine through phenylalanine. Just CDR3 DNA is preserved here, 51 bases in frame from base 1. The source of this sequence is a man aged 35 to 55 with acute or convalescent COVID-19. Recombination joined TRBV21-1 with TRBJ1-6. TRBV21-1 constitutes a pseudogene. The specimen was peripheral blood. The CDR3 here reads CASSFWYESSYNSPLHF. The DNA is TGTGCCAGCAGCTTTTGGTATGAGAGCTCCTATAATTCACCCCTCCACTTT.